These T cell receptor beta chains were read from a single sample in a study of early T cells in non-severe SARS-CoV-2 infection. Via MiXCR, TCRdb re-called the 5' RACE reads, giving one row per CDR3 protein. Of 65,000 to 85,000 distinct CDR3 sequences detected, less than 20% appear once; the ten largest clones hold 9% to 15%. The sequencing input was whole blood. All receptors come from an adult who was a healthcare worker with PCR-confirmed SARS-CoV-2 infection or an uninfected control (not recorded which). CDR3s include the opening cysteine and the closing phenylalanine or tryptophan. Fields, in order: clone size, D gene, J gene, V gene, CDR3 protein, CDR3 DNA. A D gene is named only where the DNA matches it firmly. Size is stated for part of the rows, as once, few or many counts, or as a class when the clone is expanded.

clone size: -
D gene: -
J gene: TRBJ2-7
V gene: TRBV5-1
CDR3 protein: CASFPSAGNSYEQYF
CDR3 DNA: TGCGCCAGCTTCCCCTCGGCAGGAAACTCCTACGAGCAGTACTTC

clone size: -
D gene: -
J gene: TRBJ2-1
V gene: TRBV29-1
CDR3 protein: CSVEAFGGGAGNEQFF
CDR3 DNA: TGCAGCGTTGAAGCCTTCGGAGGGGGGGCTGGAAATGAGCAGTTCTTC

clone size: -
D gene: -
J gene: TRBJ2-5
V gene: TRBV20-1
CDR3 protein: CSADTSQETQYF
CDR3 DNA: TGCAGTGCCGATACAAGCCAAGAGACCCAGTACTTC

clone size: few
D gene: -
J gene: TRBJ2-7
V gene: TRBV5-1
CDR3 protein: CASSWLGGEQYF
CDR3 DNA: TGCGCCAGCAGCTGGTTGGGAGGCGAGCAGTACTTC

clone size: many
D gene: -
J gene: TRBJ2-7
V gene: TRBV5-4
CDR3 protein: CASTRAPTAYEQYF
CDR3 DNA: TGTGCCAGCACCCGGGCCCCAACGGCATACGAGCAGTACTTC

clone size: -
D gene: -
J gene: TRBJ1-1
V gene: TRBV29-1
CDR3 protein: CSVEGREAFF
CDR3 DNA: TGCAGCGTTGAGGGCAGGGAGGCTTTCTTT

clone size: -
D gene: TRBD2
J gene: TRBJ2-1
V gene: TRBV11-2
CDR3 protein: CASSLDVGTSGSSYNEQFF
CDR3 DNA: TGTGCCAGCAGCTTAGATGTAGGTACTAGCGGGAGCTCCTACAATGAGCAGTTCTTC

clone size: -
D gene: -
J gene: TRBJ2-6
V gene: TRBV6-2/TRBV6-3
CDR3 protein: CASSFSNSGANVLTF
CDR3 DNA: TGTGCCAGCAGCTTCTCCAACTCTGGGGCCAACGTCCTGACTTTC

clone size: -
D gene: -
J gene: TRBJ1-4
V gene: TRBV10-1
CDR3 protein: CASSESGVEKLFF
CDR3 DNA: TGCGCCAGCAGTGAGTCGGGGGTCGAAAAACTGTTTTTT

clone size: few
D gene: TRBD1
J gene: TRBJ2-1
V gene: TRBV12-3/TRBV12-4
CDR3 protein: CASSFRGRDEQFF
CDR3 DNA: TGTGCCAGCAGTTTCAGGGGGCGAGATGAGCAGTTCTTC

clone size: few
D gene: -
J gene: TRBJ2-5
V gene: TRBV10-1
CDR3 protein: CASSESGGRGEETQYF
CDR3 DNA: TGCGCCAGCAGTGAGTCGGGGGGGCGAGGGGAAGAGACCCAGTACTTC

clone size: once
D gene: -
J gene: TRBJ2-1
V gene: TRBV27
CDR3 protein: CASPIRQATYNEQFF
CDR3 DNA: TGTGCCAGCCCTATTAGACAGGCCACCTACAATGAGCAGTTCTTC

clone size: many
D gene: TRBD2
J gene: TRBJ2-7
V gene: TRBV6-5
CDR3 protein: CASSYYMGLDNEQYF
CDR3 DNA: TGTGCCAGCAGTTATTATATGGGACTAGACAACGAGCAGTACTTC

clone size: -
D gene: -
J gene: TRBJ1-6
V gene: TRBV9
CDR3 protein: CASSVTDYYNSPLHF
CDR3 DNA: TGTGCCAGCAGCGTCACGGATTACTATAATTCACCCCTCCACTTT

clone size: many
D gene: -
J gene: TRBJ1-1
V gene: TRBV4-3
CDR3 protein: CASSQELWGEAFF
CDR3 DNA: TGCGCCAGCAGCCAAGAGCTGTGGGGTGAAGCTTTCTTT

clone size: few
D gene: TRBD1
J gene: TRBJ2-6
V gene: TRBV10-3
CDR3 protein: CAISPSGTGKAGANVLTF
CDR3 DNA: TGTGCCATCAGCCCCTCCGGGACAGGGAAAGCTGGGGCCAACGTCCTGACTTTC

clone size: few
D gene: TRBD2
J gene: TRBJ2-7
V gene: TRBV20-1
CDR3 protein: CSARGTSGSPSYEQYF
CDR3 DNA: TGCAGTGCTAGAGGGACTAGCGGGAGTCCTTCCTACGAGCAGTACTTC

clone size: -
D gene: TRBD2
J gene: TRBJ2-7
V gene: TRBV5-6
CDR3 protein: CASSSGLTRYEQYF
CDR3 DNA: TGTGCCAGCAGCTCGGGACTAACCCGCTACGAGCAGTACTTC

clone size: many
D gene: TRBD1
J gene: TRBJ2-1
V gene: TRBV20-1
CDR3 protein: CSAQGQGFYNEQFF
CDR3 DNA: TGCAGTGCCCAGGGACAGGGGTTCTACAATGAGCAGTTCTTC

clone size: few
D gene: -
J gene: TRBJ1-2
V gene: TRBV20-1
CDR3 protein: CSASGQIRHYGYTF
CDR3 DNA: TGCAGTGCGTCCGGACAGATTAGGCACTATGGCTACACCTTC

clone size: -
D gene: TRBD1
J gene: TRBJ1-2
V gene: TRBV6-2/TRBV6-3
CDR3 protein: CASSLDRADYGYTF
CDR3 DNA: TGTGCCAGCAGTTTGGACAGGGCGGACTATGGCTACACCTTC

clone size: few
D gene: -
J gene: TRBJ1-2
V gene: TRBV10-3
CDR3 protein: CAVSAGGDYGYTF
CDR3 DNA: TGTGCCGTCTCAGCGGGTGGGGACTATGGCTACACCTTC

clone size: few
D gene: TRBD2
J gene: TRBJ2-7
V gene: TRBV14
CDR3 protein: CASSQIGEGLSEQYF
CDR3 DNA: TGTGCCAGCAGCCAAATAGGGGAGGGATTGAGCGAGCAGTACTTC

clone size: -
D gene: TRBD2
J gene: TRBJ2-7
V gene: TRBV10-3
CDR3 protein: CAISGSSGTLGDEQYF
CDR3 DNA: TGTGCCATCAGTGGTAGTAGCGGGACCCTCGGGGACGAGCAGTACTTC

clone size: few
D gene: TRBD2
J gene: TRBJ2-3
V gene: TRBV2
CDR3 protein: CASSDPLAGFTDTQYF
CDR3 DNA: TGTGCCAGCAGTGACCCACTAGCGGGATTCACAGATACGCAGTATTTT

clone size: -
D gene: TRBD2
J gene: TRBJ2-1
V gene: TRBV28
CDR3 protein: CASAAGGGSYNEQFF
CDR3 DNA: TGTGCCAGCGCTGCCGGCGGGGGCTCCTACAATGAGCAGTTCTTC

clone size: many
D gene: TRBD2
J gene: TRBJ2-3
V gene: TRBV7-2
CDR3 protein: CASSTQRLAGGPSTDTQYF
CDR3 DNA: TGTGCCAGCAGCACCCAACGACTAGCGGGAGGGCCTAGCACAGATACGCAGTATTTT